This section outlines one T cell receptor beta chain sequence together with its context. Its binding antigen is unknown. No quality values exist for individual bases; no much larger clone is one base distant. Profiling of TCR beta VDJ combinations and CDR3 sequences used genomic DNA as the template. TCR repertoire sequencing was run on an Illumina HiSeq 2000. Under the source paper's analysis protocol: TRBV/TRBJ rearrangement plots, CDR3 size and DJ length profiles, and Simpson's diversity index were used to evaluate the repertoires. Whichever DNA sequence was most abundant in the deep sequencing data was defined as the immunodominant clone. CDR3 amino acid sequences were screened for sharing across subjects and compared with published repertoires and the VDJdb database. Starting from the raw public reads, TCRdb applied fastp trimming at Q25, assembled clones with MiXCR and retained in-frame beta chains. All rows with the same CDR3 protein become a single entry with the most common DNA and genes. Here the V and J calls rest on TCRdb's processing, not on the authors' analysis. The sample profile shows 100,000 to 150,000 distinct CDR3 sequences; 48% of them were found once. The ten biggest clones cover 2% to 3% of the sample.

The study deep-sequenced TCR repertoires of sorted CD4+ and CD8+ blood T cells from severe aplastic anemia patients and healthy subjects. Ficoll-Paque density gradient centrifugation was used to isolate peripheral blood mononuclear cells. CD4+ and CD8+ T cells were sorted by FACS or magnetic beads before DNA extraction. These data belong to a study of CD8+CD57+ T cells in acquired aplastic anemia (dated by TCRdb to the late 2010s). About the study as a whole: A mean of approximately 2.9 ug of DNA, ranging from roughly 0.19 to 27.4 ug, was extracted from sorted CD4+ and CD8+ cells. For healthy donor samples, the average read count was roughly 9.9 million for CD4+ cells and 11 million to 14 million for CD8+ cells.

As encoded in the germline V gene (reference sequence), CDR1 is LNHNV while CDR2 is YYDKDF. Its CDR3 holds 15 amino acids, cysteine through phenylalanine. The CDR3 DNA has 45 bases and is translated from base 1. V loses 0 bases, J loses 2 bases, and the germline ends lie 10 bases apart. The full study reports these points: CD8+ Simpson's diversity did not differ significantly between patients and healthy controls (P=0.060). Roughly 30 CD8+ CDR3 sequences were shared between patients and controls but appeared highly expressed in patients and within their immunodominant clones.

The chain was built from TRBV15 and TRBJ1-2, with TRBD1 as a weak D call on 6 bases. Sequenced input: sorted CD4+, CD8+, or CD8+CD57+ T cells (not recorded which) from PBMCs. The clonotype comes from a human donor in good health, serving as a control. The base sequence is TGTGCCACCAGCAGAGACAGGGGAGGGAACTATGGCTACACCTTC. This translates into CATSRDRGGNYGYTF.